This T cell receptor beta chain is from a study of T cell responses to AZD1222 COVID-19 vaccine. Notes on the study in general: Increases in Spike-specific TCR breadth and depth were seen after two AZD1222 doses. Donors were chiefly white British, with a greater number of females, and clonal diversity was perhaps underestimated. Repertoire sampling happened only post peak T cell response.

The trim removed 3 bases at V and 6 bases at J, leaving 5 bases unmatched. This CDR3 comprises 14 residues. CDR1 and CDR2 (germline): SGHTA, FQGNSA. Profiling relied on immunoSEQ multiplex PCR, and the TCRdb table lists in-frame clones only, not all of them. This table has fewer than 110,000 clones, around 90% appearing once. A remark on this clone: Its antigen is unidentified.

The clonotype originates from an adult in good health. This specimen was peripheral blood, taken on day 0 of AZD1222 vaccination. The J gene is TRBJ2-7, the V gene TRBV7-2; 10 nucleotides match TRBD1. The CDR3 loop reads CASSFDRQGAEQYF. DNA of the CDR3: TGTGCCAGCAGCTTCGACCGACAGGGGGCCGAGCAGTACTTC.